Below, 26 T cell receptor beta chains from the same sample are listed, as sequenced in a study of CD8 T cells in Susac syndrome. RNA, at roughly 0.45 to 1 ug, was reverse transcribed with random hexamers. Using its own MiXCR run on the immunoSEQ multiplex PCR reads, TCRdb lists one record per CDR3 protein. Among 170,000 or so distinct CDR3 sequences listed, 85% to 95% were seen once. The sample consisted of CD4+ T cells from PBMCs. These receptors were obtained from a human donor with multiple sclerosis.

The rearrangement links TRBV9 to TRBJ2-3; 12 nucleotides line up with TRBD2. Germline CDR1 SGDLS, CDR2 YYNGEE. This CDR3 has 16 residues. Losses at the gene ends were 3 bases for V and 1 base for J; bases not matched to a gene: 3. The CDR3 loop reads CASSARTSGGTDTQYF. As DNA, the CDR3 is TGTGCCAGCAGCGCCCGGACTAGCGGGGGCACAGATACGCAGTATTTT. The full variable domain, its missing parts supplied by reference TRBV9 and TRBJ2-3, is DSGVTQTPKHLITATGQRVTLRCSPRSGDLSVYWYQQSLDQGLQFLIQYYNGEERAKGNILERFSAQQFPDLHSELNLSSLELGDSALYFCASSARTSGGTDTQYFGPGTRLTVL.

The J gene is TRBJ1-3, the V gene TRBV5-1; no definite D call. Germline-derived CDR1 and CDR2 are SGHRS and YFSETQ. This CDR3 is 16 amino acids long. V shed 0 bases and J shed 1 base, with 11 bases lying between them. The CDR3 loop reads CASSLERNPSGNTIYF. As DNA, the CDR3 is TGCGCCAGCAGCTTGGAGCGTAACCCATCTGGAAACACCATATATTTT.

The chain combines TRBV20-1 with TRBJ2-4; D not certain. This CDR3 region has 10 residues. Germline V gives CDR1 DFQATT, CDR2 SNEGSKA (reference sequence). Trimming took off 5 bases at V and 4 bases at J, with 3 bases between the two ends. CDR3 nucleotides: TGCAGTGCTTGGAAAAACATTCAGTACTTC. This encodes CSAWKNIQYF.

This chain connects TRBV10-3 to TRBJ2-1; 11 bases line up with TRBD1. The germline CDR1 and CDR2 sequences are ENHRY and SYGVKD. Germline trimming cut 11 bases from V and 7 bases from J; bases unmatched to any gene: 13. The CDR3 is 15 residues long. CDR3 region: CAVGKTGTGGNEQFF. The CDR3 DNA is TGTGCCGTCGGTAAGACCGGGACAGGGGGGAATGAGCAGTTCTTC.

This chain connects TRBV20-1 to TRBJ2-1, with 8 positions matching TRBD2. Germline V lookup: CDR1 DFQATT, CDR2 SNEGSKA (reference sequence). The CDR3 loop spans 16 amino acids. The V and J ends lost 0 bases and 0 bases, in that order; junction bases with no gene match: 4. The DNA of the CDR3 is TGCAGTGCTAGAGACCGGGGGGGGAGCTCCTACAATGAGCAGTTCTTC. Residues: CSARDRGGSSYNEQFF.

The rearrangement uses TRBV19 and TRBJ1-6; D may be TRBD1 (6 bases). The V end lost 7 bases, the J end lost 6 bases, and 16 bases lay between the germline ends. CDR1 is LNHDA and CDR2 is SQIVND in the germline V gene (reference sequence). The CDR3 contains 15 residues. Here the CDR3 reads CASKVGTGTNSPLHF. CDR3 nucleotides: TGTGCCAGTAAGGTCGGAACAGGGACTAATTCACCCCTCCACTTT. The full variable domain, in which reference TRBV19 and TRBJ1-6 provide the parts outside the CDR3, is DGGITQSPKYLFRKEGQNVTLSCEQNLNHDAMYWYRQDPGQGLRLIYYSQIVNDFQKGDIAEGYSVSREKKESFPLTVTSAQKNPTAFYLCASKVGTGTNSPLHFGNGTRLTVT.

The chain is built from TRBV23-1 and TRBJ2-5, with 7 bases identical to TRBD1. TRBV23-1 is an open reading frame, and its role is uncertain. This CDR3 comprises 16 residues. Trimming at V came to 0 bases and at J to 2 bases, leaving 6 bases not matched to a gene. In DNA, the CDR3 is TGCGCCAGCAGTCAATCGAAGGGACAGAGACAAGAGACCCAGTACTTC. Protein product: CASSQSKGQRQETQYF.

The chain couples TRBV4-1 to TRBJ2-7; a weak D match, TRBD1 (5 bases). The germline V gene has CDR1 MGHRA and CDR2 YSYEKL. Trimming removed 0 bases at V and 2 bases at J, with 8 bases between. CDR3 length: 14 amino acids. Here the CDR3 DNA reads TGCGCCAGCAGCCAAGATTGGGGCACCTACGAGCAGTACTTC. Amino acids: CASSQDWGTYEQYF.

CDR3 amino acids: CATSDRSQSTYNEQFF. In DNA form, the CDR3 reads TGTGCCACCAGTGATCGTAGCCAATCCACCTACAATGAGCAGTTCTTC. This chain uses TRBV24-1 with TRBJ2-1; D is uncertain. Per germline, CDR1 KGHDR and CDR2 SFDVKD. V was cut by 3 bases and J by 2 bases, with 13 bases left in between. There are 16 residues in the CDR3.

This clonotype was found once. The rearrangement uses TRBV3-1 and TRBJ1-2; D uncertain. Germline V gene data show CDR1 as LGHDT and CDR2 as YNNKEL (reference sequence). Trimming left V 4 bases short and J 7 bases short, with 10 bases between. The CDR3 runs to 12 residues. This CDR3 reads CASSPGHFGYTF. As DNA, the CDR3 is TGTGCCAGCAGCCCCGGGCACTTTGGCTACACCTTC.

V gene TRBV13 combines with J gene TRBJ2-2; possibly TRBD1 for D (6 bases). Trimming stripped 5 bases from V and 3 bases from J, with 10 bases between. Germline CDR1 and CDR2: PRHDT and FYEKMQ (reference sequence). The CDR3 has 14 amino acids. In DNA form, the CDR3 reads TGTGCCAGCAGCCCGGACAGATACACCGGGGAGCTGTTTTTT. Protein product: CASSPDRYTGELFF.

The CDR3 DNA sequence: TGCAGTGCTAGAGATCCCCAGCGGGGGGGAGAGACCCAGTACTTC. Protein product: CSARDPQRGGETQYF. The chain recombines TRBV20-1 with TRBJ2-5, with 10 bases lining up with TRBD2. The CDR3 contains 15 residues. Germline trimming cut 0 bases from V and 4 bases from J; bases unmatched to any gene: 5. In germline, CDR1 is DFQATT, CDR2 SNEGSKA (reference sequence).

The genes are TRBV3-1 and TRBJ2-6; tentatively, D is TRBD1 (6 bases). The length of the CDR3 is 19 residues. Germline lookup yields CDR1 LGHDT and CDR2 YNNKEL (reference sequence). Trimming stripped 4 bases from V and 0 bases from J, with 19 bases between. In DNA, the CDR3 is TGTGCCAGCAGCCCCCGACAGGACCGAACCTTCTCTGGGGCCAACGTCCTGACTTTC. This codes for CASSPRQDRTFSGANVLTF.

This clonotype was seen once. The rearrangement joins TRBV19 to TRBJ2-1; no definite D call. This CDR3 region has 11 residues. The V gene lost 5 bases and the J gene lost 7 bases, with 6 bases spanning the gap. Germline loops: CDR1 LNHDA, CDR2 SQIVND (reference sequence). CDR3 sequence reads: CASSARNEQFF. The CDR3 DNA reads TGTGCCAGTAGTGCCAGAAATGAGCAGTTCTTC.

The chain links TRBV12-3 or TRBV12-4 to TRBJ1-2; 12 bases are a match to TRBD1. The junction had 7 bases not matched to a gene; V was cut back by 7 bases and J by 4 bases. The CDR3 has 15 residues. The CDR3 region is CASNTGTGGFYGYTF. CDR3 DNA sequence: TGTGCCAGCAATACCGGGACAGGGGGCTTCTATGGCTACACCTTC.

The rearrangement links TRBV5-6 to TRBJ2-5; D may be TRBD2 (5 bases). Germline-derived CDR1 and CDR2 are SGHDT and YYEEEE. Trimming pared 2 bases from V and 4 bases from J, leaving 12 bases between. The CDR3 length is 14 residues. The CDR3 bases are TGTGCCAGCAGCTTAAGGCACGGGGTAGAGACCCAGTACTTC. Protein product: CASSLRHGVETQYF.

The J gene is TRBJ2-1, the V gene TRBV4-3; D not certain. Germline values: CDR1 LGHNA, CDR2 YSLEER. CDR3 size: 15 residues. V gave up 0 bases and J gave up 4 bases, with 10 bases separating them. The CDR3 here is CASSQERGYYNEQFF. The CDR3 DNA reads as TGCGCCAGCAGCCAAGAGAGAGGATATTACAATGAGCAGTTCTTC.

The chain combines TRBV27 with TRBJ1-3; D is perhaps TRBD1 (5 bases). Trimming shortened V by 2 bases and J by 5 bases, and 13 bases separated the two germline ends. Germline V gene sequence: CDR1 MNHEY, CDR2 SMNVEV (reference sequence). There are 15 residues in the CDR3. In nucleotides, the CDR3 is TGTGCCAGCAGTTTACTGGCAGGGCCAAGAAACACCATATATTTT. Its translation: CASSLLAGPRNTIYF.

The rearrangement joins TRBV20-1 to TRBJ1-5; tentative D call: TRBD1 (6 bases). This CDR3 has 14 residues. CDR1 DFQATT and CDR2 SNEGSKA come from the germline V gene (reference sequence). The V end lost 3 bases, the J end lost 1 base, and 10 bases lay between the germline ends. CDR3 amino acids: CSASPGASNQPQHF. CDR3 DNA: TGCAGTGCTAGCCCGGGGGCGAGCAATCAGCCCCAGCATTTT.

This chain's CDR3 is CSANDQGSQETQYF. In DNA, the CDR3 is TGCAGTGCCAATGATCAGGGATCCCAAGAGACCCAGTACTTC. V gene TRBV20-1 combines with J gene TRBJ2-5, with a tentative D call TRBD1 (5 bases). The CDR3 spans 14 residues. Germline CDR1 reads DFQATT; CDR2 reads SNEGSKA (reference sequence). V was shortened by 6 bases and J by 1 base, with 15 bases between the two germline ends.

The rearrangement uses TRBV12-3 or TRBV12-4 and TRBJ2-3; D gene ambiguous. V was pared by 5 bases and J by 1 base, with 10 bases between. CDR3 size: 14 residues. The CDR3 region has the DNA TGTGCCAGCAGTCCTGAGCTCGGCACAGATACGCAGTATTTT. Translation: CASSPELGTDTQYF.

The V gene is TRBV2, the J gene TRBJ2-6; 9 bases line up with TRBD1. The CDR3 is 18 amino acids. The germline gives CDR1 SNHLY, CDR2 FYNNEI. Trimming took 6 bases from V and 0 from J; bases not matched to a gene: 9. CDR3 nucleotides: TGTGCCAGCAGACCGGGACAGGGACGGAGCTCTGGGGCCAACGTCCTGACTTTC. This encodes CASRPGQGRSSGANVLTF.

The chain couples TRBV30 to TRBJ1-2, with 11 bases matching TRBD1. The CDR3 consists of 14 residues. V trimming: 5 bases; J trimming: 7 bases; junction bases outside the gene matches: 9. Germline V gene sequence: CDR1 GTSNPN, CDR2 SVGIG (reference sequence). The CDR3: CAWLLTGTGGGYTF. In nucleotides, the CDR3 is TGTGCCTGGTTACTGACCGGGACAGGGGGTGGCTACACCTTC.

V is TRBV19 and J is TRBJ2-1; 11 positions match TRBD2. This CDR3 region has 15 residues. Germline CDR1 and CDR2: LNHDA and SQIVND (reference sequence). Trimming at V came to 5 bases and at J to 8 bases, leaving 8 bases not matched to a gene. Here the CDR3 reads CASSPRLAGGYEQFF. CDR3 DNA: TGTGCCAGTAGTCCTCGGCTAGCGGGAGGTTATGAGCAGTTCTTC.

The chain uses TRBV24-1 and TRBJ2-3; 10 bases match TRBD2. The V and J ends lost 6 bases and 5 bases, in that order; junction bases with no gene match: 4. The germline V gene has CDR1 KGHDR and CDR2 SFDVKD. The CDR3 totals 14 residues. The CDR3 sequence is CATSSLAGKDTQYF. CDR3 DNA: TGTGCCACCAGTTCACTAGCGGGAAAAGATACGCAGTATTTT.

Note on this clonotype: The junction differs from germline at one of its ends, possibly a read error. The V call is TRBV28, the J call TRBJ2-2, with D perhaps matching TRBD1 (5 bases). The CDR3 has 11 residues. Germline-derived CDR1 and CDR2 are MDHEN and SYDVKM. As DNA, the CDR3 is TGTGCCAGCAGCTTATGGGGCAAGCTGTTTTTT. Translated: CASSLWGKLFF.